These T cell receptor beta chains were read from a single sample in a study of blood T cells in healthy people across ages. TCRdb re-derived calls from the 5' RACE reads in MiXCR, one entry per CDR3 protein. The table has over a million distinct CDR3 sequences, under 45% seen once; the top ten hold approximately 20%. The sequenced sample was blood. These receptors came from a woman in her fifties or sixties in good health. Each CDR3 is given with its conserved first and last residue. The order of the fields is clone size, V gene, J gene, D gene, CDR3 protein, CDR3 DNA. The D gene is left open where the match is weak. Only some rows state a clone size, as once, few, many or a class for expanded clones.

abundance: few
v_gene: TRBV12-3/TRBV12-4
j_gene: TRBJ1-1
d_gene: TRBD1
CDR3aa: CASSSRQGGTEAFF
CDR3nt: TGTGCCAGCAGTTCTCGACAGGGTGGTACTGAAGCTTTCTTT

abundance: few
v_gene: TRBV29-1
j_gene: TRBJ2-2
d_gene: TRBD2
CDR3aa: CSVSPGLAGGNTGELFF
CDR3nt: TGCAGCGTGTCCCCGGGACTAGCGGGAGGAAACACCGGGGAGCTGTTTTTT

abundance: -
v_gene: TRBV10-2
j_gene: TRBJ1-6
d_gene: -
CDR3aa: CASSESSGGYSPLHF
CDR3nt: TGCGCCAGCAGTGAGTCGAGCGGGGGATACTCACCCCTCCACTTT

abundance: few
v_gene: TRBV6-1
j_gene: TRBJ1-2
d_gene: -
CDR3aa: CASSEAQMRSYGYTF
CDR3nt: TGTGCCAGCAGTGAAGCGCAGATGCGCAGCTATGGCTACACCTTC

abundance: -
v_gene: TRBV6-5
j_gene: TRBJ1-2
d_gene: TRBD1
CDR3aa: CASSYSQGAINNYGYTF
CDR3nt: TGTGCCAGCAGTTACTCGCAGGGGGCCATTAATAACTATGGTTACACCTTC

abundance: -
v_gene: TRBV5-1
j_gene: TRBJ2-7
d_gene: -
CDR3aa: CASSFVSGAPYEQYF
CDR3nt: TGCGCCAGCAGCTTCGTATCGGGAGCCCCCTACGAGCAGTACTTC

abundance: -
v_gene: TRBV19
j_gene: TRBJ2-3
d_gene: TRBD1
CDR3aa: CASSIEGGQGADTQYF
CDR3nt: TGTGCCAGTAGTATAGAAGGTGGGCAGGGGGCAGATACGCAGTATTTT

abundance: -
v_gene: TRBV7-9
j_gene: TRBJ1-1
d_gene: -
CDR3aa: CASSLRNSEAFF
CDR3nt: TGTGCCAGCAGCCTCCGGAATTCTGAAGCTTTCTTT

abundance: -
v_gene: TRBV20-1
j_gene: TRBJ1-2
d_gene: -
CDR3aa: CSASQDSNYGYTF
CDR3nt: TGCAGTGCTTCACAGGACAGCAACTATGGCTACACCTTC

abundance: -
v_gene: TRBV6-5
j_gene: TRBJ1-1
d_gene: -
CDR3aa: CASSYSLGMNTEAFF
CDR3nt: TGTGCCAGTAGTTACTCCTTAGGGATGAACACTGAAGCTTTCTTT

abundance: -
v_gene: TRBV6-1
j_gene: TRBJ2-6
d_gene: -
CDR3aa: CASRTIEISSGANVLTF
CDR3nt: TGTGCCAGCAGGACCATAGAGATAAGCTCTGGGGCCAACGTCCTGACTTTC

abundance: few
v_gene: TRBV10-3
j_gene: TRBJ2-3
d_gene: -
CDR3aa: CATRAGGTGSTDTQYF
CDR3nt: TGTGCGACACGGGCGGGGGGGACAGGAAGCACAGATACGCAGTATTTT

abundance: few
v_gene: TRBV12-3/TRBV12-4
j_gene: TRBJ1-2
d_gene: -
CDR3aa: CASSTDERGYGYTF
CDR3nt: TGTGCCAGCAGTACAGATGAGAGGGGCTATGGCTACACCTTC

abundance: -
v_gene: TRBV4-2
j_gene: TRBJ1-2
d_gene: TRBD1
CDR3aa: CASSQGQGGFARDYTF
CDR3nt: TGTGCCAGCAGCCAAGGACAGGGAGGTTTTGCCCGTGATTACACCTTC

abundance: many
v_gene: TRBV2
j_gene: TRBJ1-2
d_gene: TRBD1
CDR3aa: CASSETGLYGYTF
CDR3nt: TGTGCCAGCAGTGAGACAGGGTTATATGGCTACACCTTC

abundance: -
v_gene: TRBV29-1
j_gene: TRBJ2-1
d_gene: TRBD2
CDR3aa: CSVGGLAGVSSYNEQFF
CDR3nt: TGCAGCGTTGGTGGACTAGCGGGAGTTAGTTCCTACAATGAGCAGTTCTTC

abundance: few
v_gene: TRBV5-1
j_gene: TRBJ1-5
d_gene: -
CDR3aa: CASSAQVGGQPQHF
CDR3nt: TGCGCCAGCAGTGCCCAGGTTGGAGGGCAGCCCCAGCATTTT

abundance: -
v_gene: TRBV6-1
j_gene: TRBJ2-1
d_gene: TRBD2
CDR3aa: CASSAQRLAGDEQFF
CDR3nt: TGTGCCAGCAGCGCACAACGACTAGCGGGAGATGAGCAGTTCTTC

abundance: many
v_gene: TRBV5-1
j_gene: TRBJ2-7
d_gene: -
CDR3aa: CASSLSEGGFYEQYF
CDR3nt: TGCGCCAGCAGCCTGAGCGAAGGGGGATTCTACGAGCAGTACTTC

abundance: once
v_gene: TRBV12-3/TRBV12-4
j_gene: TRBJ1-5
d_gene: -
CDR3aa: CASSKDGIGQPQHF
CDR3nt: TGTGCCAGCAGTAAAGACGGAATTGGTCAGCCCCAGCATTTT

abundance: -
v_gene: TRBV2
j_gene: TRBJ2-7
d_gene: -
CDR3aa: CASGDGAKWWEQYF
CDR3nt: TGTGCCAGCGGGGATGGCGCCAAATGGTGGGAGCAGTACTTC

abundance: few
v_gene: TRBV10-1
j_gene: TRBJ2-5
d_gene: TRBD1
CDR3aa: CASSITGGPQETQYF
CDR3nt: TGCGCCAGCAGTATTACAGGGGGCCCACAAGAGACCCAGTACTTC

abundance: many
v_gene: TRBV12-3/TRBV12-4
j_gene: TRBJ2-5
d_gene: -
CDR3aa: CASSPGRYQETQYF
CDR3nt: TGTGCCAGCAGTCCGGGACGGTACCAAGAGACCCAGTACTTC

abundance: few
v_gene: TRBV9
j_gene: TRBJ2-7
d_gene: -
CDR3aa: CASSVVGGGFYEQYF
CDR3nt: TGTGCCAGCAGCGTAGTTGGTGGGGGGTTCTACGAGCAGTACTTC

abundance: many
v_gene: TRBV7-9
j_gene: TRBJ2-5
d_gene: -
CDR3aa: CASSLPKRQETQYF
CDR3nt: TGTGCCAGCAGCTTACCGAAACGACAAGAGACCCAGTACTTC